Described below is a single T cell receptor beta chain sequence and its context. The data are from a study of cytomegalovirus exposure and HLA in healthy donors. Germline CDR1 reads LNHDA; CDR2 reads SQIVND (reference sequence). The length of the CDR3 is 15 residues. Trimming took 2 bases from V and 3 from J, leaving 12 bases between them. PCR involved 60 Vbeta and 13 Jbeta primers. Sequenced by immunoSEQ multiplex PCR; TCRdb stores in-frame clones only, minus some. The sample records about 120,000 clones, around 80% being singletons. The chain has TRBV19 and TRBJ2-3; TRBD2 is a possible D gene (6 bases). The sequence was collected from a man in his thirties or forties in good health and CMV-seropositive. The specimen sequenced was PBMCs. The CDR3 region has the DNA TGTGCCAGTAGTATAACGGGGGTTGTGACAGATACGCAGTATTTT. Its translation: CASSITGVVTDTQYF.